This T cell receptor (beta chain) was captured by sequencing in a study of T cell responses to AZD1222 COVID-19 vaccine. Measured with immunoSEQ multiplex PCR; TCRdb has only the in-frame clones, and not every one. Among about 180,000 clones listed, roughly 94% were seen once. Study-wide findings and caveats: A mostly white British donor set with more females was recruited, and clonal diversity was possibly underestimated. Only a handful of AZD1222 recipients, more than 5 in all, had baseline seropositivity. Across the whole spike, CD4 TCRs peaked at regions 160-218 and 743-854.

Comments on this clone: Its antigen remains unidentified.

This material consisted of peripheral blood, taken 28 days after the second AZD1222 dose. The TCR originated in an adult who received the AZD1222 COVID-19 vaccine.

The CDR3 bases are TGTGCCACCAGTGATCGACAGGGGGCTGTTCAGCCCCAGCATTTT. Translating it yields CATSDRQGAVQPQHF. The genes are TRBV24-1 and TRBJ1-5, with TRBD1 matching over 10 bases. The trim removed 3 bases at V and 6 bases at J, leaving 4 bases unmatched. The CDR3 consists of 15 residues. CDR1 is KGHDR, CDR2 SFDVKD, per germline.